The next 12 T cell receptor beta chains were all read from a single sample in a study of metastatic and nonmetastatic thyroid tumors. TCRdb re-processed the PCR reads through MiXCR. The table includes about 32,000 clones, around a fifth detected once. Not a single patient had been given any form of treatment at any point before undergoing thyroid surgery. Sequenced: blood. These receptors were obtained from a female donor with papillary thyroid cancer or a benign thyroid nodule (not recorded which). Some clones in this sample may be carry-over from other donors' samples.

This clone appeared many times. The rearrangement joins TRBV7-8 to TRBJ1-5; maybe TRBD1 (6 bases). The germline V gene encodes CDR1 SGHVS and CDR2 FQNEAQ. V shed 6 bases and J shed 3 bases, with 18 bases lying between them. This CDR3 is 16 amino acids long. CDR3 in DNA: TGTGCCAGCAGTAAAAATACAGGGTCCCTCAATCAGCCCCAGCATTTT. It is translated as CASSKNTGSLNQPQHF.

This clone was counted only a few times. Germline is not matched at one junction end, which may reflect a read error. The chain links TRBV12-3 or TRBV12-4 to TRBJ2-1; D remains unclear. CDR3 length equals 14 residues. The CDR3 here is CAISLGSRFNEQFF. The CDR3 DNA is TGTGCCATCAGTTTAGGTTCTAGATTCAATGAGCAGTTCTTC.

This chain connects TRBV6-1 to TRBJ2-5, with TRBD2 matching over 13 bases. This CDR3 region has 15 residues. The junction had 5 bases not matched to a gene; V was cut back by 6 bases and J by 4 bases. Germline V gene sequence: CDR1 MNHNS, CDR2 SASEGT. The CDR3 nucleotides read TGTGCCAGCAGCCTCGGACTAGCGGGAGTAGAGACCCAGTACTTC. Translating gives CASSLGLAGVETQYF.

This clone was counted at least ten times. V usage is TRBV2 and J usage is TRBJ1-2; possibly TRBD1 for D (6 bases). Looked up from germline, CDR1 is SNHLY and CDR2 is FYNNEI. The CDR3 covers 14 residues. V was pared by 6 bases and J by 3 bases, with 14 bases between. The CDR3: CASRGGGGDYGYTF. The CDR3 DNA is TGTGCCAGCAGGGGGGGAGGGGGAGACTATGGCTACACCTTC.

For this clone: This may be a read error, as it is one base from a much larger clone. The rearrangement links TRBV12-3 or TRBV12-4 to TRBJ2-5; no definite D call. V dropped 6 bases and J dropped 1 base, with 6 bases sitting between them. CDR3 length: 12 amino acids. This chain's CDR3 is CASSFGQETQYF. The DNA for the CDR3 is TGTGCCAGCAGCTTCGGCCAAGAGACCCAGTACTTC.

The chain is built from TRBV20-1 and TRBJ2-7; 8 bases map to TRBD1. J gave up 7 bases and V 5 bases, and 13 bases lay outside the gene matches. Per germline, CDR1 DFQATT and CDR2 SNEGSKA (reference sequence). The CDR3 extends over 14 amino acids. Here the CDR3 DNA reads TGCAGTGCTTTCCAAGGACAGGGACAAAAGGAGCAGTACTTC. It codes for CSAFQGQGQKEQYF.

This clone showed up just a few times. The rearrangement joins TRBV6-1 to TRBJ2-2; TRBD1 aligns across 8 bases. Germline V gene sequence: CDR1 MNHNS, CDR2 SASEGT. V dropped 8 bases and J dropped 1; count of bases not matched to a gene: 0. The CDR3 is 13 residues long. The CDR3 reads CASDRGNTGELFF. The CDR3 bases are TGTGCCAGCGACAGGGGGAACACCGGGGAGCTGTTTTTT.

The sample holds many counts of this clone. The CDR3 DNA is TGCAGCGTTGTGGCAGGGGGCTACTATGGCTACACCTTC. This encodes CSVVAGGYYGYTF. The rearrangement joins TRBV29-1 to TRBJ1-2; 8 bases are a match to TRBD1. J was trimmed by 3 bases and V by 4 bases; bases with no gene match: 4. Germline V gene lookup returns CDR1 SQVTM and CDR2 ANQGSEA. This CDR3 region has 13 residues.

This clone has only a few counts. This chain connects TRBV28 to TRBJ1-4; possibly TRBD1 for D (6 bases). Germline V gene data show CDR1 as MDHEN and CDR2 as SYDVKM. Trimming removed 2 bases at V and 8 bases at J, with 12 bases between. The CDR3 totals 14 residues. In nucleotides, the CDR3 is TGTGCCAGCAGTTTACGGGGGCCGGAGGAAAAACTGTTTTTT. This sequence encodes CASSLRGPEEKLFF.

By sample fraction, this clone is medium-sized. This chain uses TRBV20-1 with TRBJ2-1; D assignment may be TRBD1 or TRBD2 (6 bases each). This CDR3 has 14 residues. Trimming removed 3 bases at V and 0 bases at J, with 9 bases between. Germline assignment: CDR1 DFQATT and CDR2 SNEGSKA (reference sequence). The CDR3 here is CSASGGRSYNEQFF. DNA for the CDR3: TGCAGTGCTAGCGGGGGCCGCTCCTACAATGAGCAGTTCTTC.

By proportion, this clone is medium-sized. J is TRBJ2-2 and V is TRBV6-1; possible D gene TRBD1, 6 bases. Between the trimmed V and J ends, which lost 7 bases and 5 bases, there was a span of 17 bases. CDR1 and CDR2 (germline): MNHNS, SASEGT. The CDR3 contains 15 residues. CDR3 DNA: TGTGCCAGCACTACTCCCTGGGGGCGGACCGGGGAGCTGTTTTTT. Translating gives CASTTPWGRTGELFF.

V and J are TRBV5-1 and TRBJ2-3; D is ambiguous. This CDR3 region has 15 residues. The V end was cut by 0 bases, the J end by 4 bases, with 12 bases between. Germline V CDR1 and CDR2: SGHRS, YFSETQ. The CDR3 nucleotides are TGCGCCAGCAGCTTGGGAGGCTATGCCCCAGATACGCAGTATTTT. It codes for CASSLGGYAPDTQYF.